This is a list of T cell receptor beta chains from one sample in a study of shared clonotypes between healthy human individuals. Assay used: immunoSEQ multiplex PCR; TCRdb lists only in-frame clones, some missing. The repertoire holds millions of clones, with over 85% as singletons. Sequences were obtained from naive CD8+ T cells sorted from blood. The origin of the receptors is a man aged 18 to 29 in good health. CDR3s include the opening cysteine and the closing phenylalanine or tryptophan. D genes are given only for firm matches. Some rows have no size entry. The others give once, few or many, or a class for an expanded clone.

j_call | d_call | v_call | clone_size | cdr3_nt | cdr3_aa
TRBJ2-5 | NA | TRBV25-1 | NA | TGTGCCAGCAGTGAATATGCGACTCCCGAGACCCAGTACTTC | CASSEYATPETQYF
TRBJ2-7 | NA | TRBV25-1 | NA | TGTGCCAGCAGTGTTGGGGGCAGCGAGCAGTACTTC | CASSVGGSEQYF
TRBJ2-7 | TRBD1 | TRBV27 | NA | TGTGCCAGCAGTTTGCGGACAGGGCAATTCTACGAGCAGTACTTC | CASSLRTGQFYEQYF
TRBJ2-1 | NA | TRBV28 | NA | TGTGCCAGCAGTTTAAATGGCAGGGGGGGCAATGAGCAGTTCTTC | CASSLNGRGGNEQFF
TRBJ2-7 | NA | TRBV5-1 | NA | TGCGCCAGCAGCTTGTTGGGTGCGGACGAGCAGTACTTC | CASSLLGADEQYF
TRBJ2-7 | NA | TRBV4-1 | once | TGCGCCAGCAGCCCAACTATGGACGGCTTGGGCTCCTACGAGCAGTACTTC | CASSPTMDGLGSYEQYF
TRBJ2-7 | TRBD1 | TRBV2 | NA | TGTGCCAGCAGTGAAGCGAGGACAGGGGACTACGAGCAGTACTTC | CASSEARTGDYEQYF
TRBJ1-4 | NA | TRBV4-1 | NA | TGCGCCAGCAGCCAAGTCAACCTGCCAAATGAAAAACTGTTTTTT | CASSQVNLPNEKLFF
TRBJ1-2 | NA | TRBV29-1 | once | TGCAGCGTTAGGCCGAGCGTGGACTATGGCTACACCTTC | CSVRPSVDYGYTF
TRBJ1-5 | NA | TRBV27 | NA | TGTGCCAGCAGTTTATTGGGCAGGGATCAGCCCCAGCATTTT | CASSLLGRDQPQHF
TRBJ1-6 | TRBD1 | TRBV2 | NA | TGTGCCGGGACACAGGGGGCTCATAATTCACCCCTCCACTTT | CAGTQGAHNSPLHF
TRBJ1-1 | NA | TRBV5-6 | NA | TGTGCCAGCAGCTTTTGGGGGCTTATGAACACTGAAGCTTTCTTT | CASSFWGLMNTEAFF
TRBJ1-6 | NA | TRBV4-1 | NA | TGCGCCAGCAGCCCGGCGACTGGGGCTAAGGGTTCACCCCTCCACTTT | CASSPATGAKGSPLHF
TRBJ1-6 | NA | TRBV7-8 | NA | TGTGCCAGCAGCTTATCCAGGGAAGGGAATTCACCCCTCCACTTT | CASSLSREGNSPLHF
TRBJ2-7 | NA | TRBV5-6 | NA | TGTGCCAGCCAACGTGGCGACGAACCCTACGAGCAGTACTTC | CASQRGDEPYEQYF
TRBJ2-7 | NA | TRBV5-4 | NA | TGTGCCAGCAGCTTGGAAGCGGCCGGAGGCGAGCAGTACTTC | CASSLEAAGGEQYF
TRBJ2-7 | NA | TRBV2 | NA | TGTGCCAGCAGTTCCGACAGAGATTACGAGCAGTACTTC | CASSSDRDYEQYF
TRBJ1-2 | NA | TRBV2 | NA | TGTGCCAGCAGAAACCCGCTTGGAGTGCATGGCTACACCTTC | CASRNPLGVHGYTF
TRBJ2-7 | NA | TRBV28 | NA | TGTGCCAGCAGTTTACGGGACTTCTCGAGTGGCGAGCAGTACTTC | CASSLRDFSSGEQYF
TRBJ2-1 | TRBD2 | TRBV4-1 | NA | TGCGCCAGCAGCCAAGGGCTGGGACTAGCGGACAATGAGCAGTTCTTC | CASSQGLGLADNEQFF
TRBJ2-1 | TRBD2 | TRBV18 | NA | TGTGCCAGCTCACCACAGAGGCCGGGACTAGCGGGAGACGAGCAGTTCTTC | CASSPQRPGLAGDEQFF
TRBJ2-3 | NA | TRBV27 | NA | TGTGCCAGCAGTCAGGACTATATCCCGTCCACAGATACGCAGTATTTT | CASSQDYIPSTDTQYF
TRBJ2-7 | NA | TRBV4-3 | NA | TGCGCCAGCAGCCAAGATCGGAGGGAAAGAGCGGAGGAGCAGTACTTC | CASSQDRRERAEEQYF
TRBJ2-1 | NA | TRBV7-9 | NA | TGTGCCAGCAGTCCTCCGGGGAATGAGCAGTTCTTC | CASSPPGNEQFF
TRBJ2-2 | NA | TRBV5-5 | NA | TGTGCCAGCAGCACGGACCTTAACACCGGGGAGCTGTTTTTT | CASSTDLNTGELFF
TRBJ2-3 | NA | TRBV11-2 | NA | TGTGCCAGCAGCCCCGCTTCGGCAGATACGCAGTATTTT | CASSPASADTQYF
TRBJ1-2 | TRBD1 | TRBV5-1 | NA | TGCGCCAGCAGCTATGACAGGGACTATGGCTACACCTTC | CASSYDRDYGYTF
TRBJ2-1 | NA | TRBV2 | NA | TGTGCCAGCAGCCGGGTCCCGGGATACAATGAGCAGTTCTTC | CASSRVPGYNEQFF
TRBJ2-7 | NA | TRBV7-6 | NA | TGTGCCAGCAGCTTAGGGTACCCACAGGGGACTGGGGCCTACGAGCAGTACTTC | CASSLGYPQGTGAYEQYF
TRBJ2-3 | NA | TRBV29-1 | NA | TGCAGCGTTGAAATTGGGACACCAGGAAGGTGGTCCTACACAGATACGCAGTATTTT | CSVEIGTPGRWSYTDTQYF
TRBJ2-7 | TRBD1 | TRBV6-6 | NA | TGTGCCAGCAGCCTTACAGGGGGGTTCTACGAGCAGTACTTC | CASSLTGGFYEQYF
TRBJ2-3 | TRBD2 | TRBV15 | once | TGTGCCACCAGCAGAGCCCATAGCGGGAGGATAGATACGCAGTATTTT | CATSRAHSGRIDTQYF
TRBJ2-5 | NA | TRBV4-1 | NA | TGCGCCAGCAGCCAGGGGCAGGGGTGGGAGACCCAGTACTTC | CASSQGQGWETQYF
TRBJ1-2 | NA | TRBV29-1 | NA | TGCAGCGGGGTTGGGGGGCCTAACTATGGCTACACCTTC | CSGVGGPNYGYTF
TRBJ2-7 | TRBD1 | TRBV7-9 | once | TGTGCCAGCAGCCTTCGACAGGGGGAATCCTACGAGCAGTACTTC | CASSLRQGESYEQYF
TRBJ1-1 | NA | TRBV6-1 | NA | TGTGCCAGCAGCCCCACCTCGGTCGGGCGCGTTAACGCTTTCTTT | CASSPTSVGRVNAFF
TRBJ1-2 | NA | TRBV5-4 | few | TGTGCCAGCAGCTTGAGGGATGGCTACACCTTC | CASSLRDGYTF
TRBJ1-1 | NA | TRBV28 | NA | TGTGCCAGCAGTTTATCCTTTTGGCGCGGGGGCGAGGGCTTCACTGAAGCTTTCTTT | CASSLSFWRGGEGFTEAFF
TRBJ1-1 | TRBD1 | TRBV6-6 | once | TGTGCCAGCAGTACCGACAGGGAGTCGAACACTGAAGCTTTCTTT | CASSTDRESNTEAFF
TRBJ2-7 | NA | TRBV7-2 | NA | TGTGCCAGCAGCTCCCGATTGGAGTACTACGAGCAGTACTTC | CASSSRLEYYEQYF
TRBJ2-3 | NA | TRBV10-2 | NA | TGCGCCAGCAGTGAGGCCGCAGAGAGGCAGTATTTT | CASSEAAERQYF
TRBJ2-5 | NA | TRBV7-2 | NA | TGTGCCAGCAGCGTGACAGGCGGCCCAGAGACCCAGTACTTC | CASSVTGGPETQYF
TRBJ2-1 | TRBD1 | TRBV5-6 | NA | TGTGCCAGCAGCTTGCTCTCCGACAGGGAAGATGCGAATGAGCAGTTCTTC | CASSLLSDREDANEQFF
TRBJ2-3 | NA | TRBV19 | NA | TGTGCCAGTAGTTTTACAGGTCCGCCAGATACGCAGTATTTT | CASSFTGPPDTQYF
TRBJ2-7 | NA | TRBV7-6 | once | TGTGCCAGCAGCTTATCCGACAGCTACGAGCAGTACTTC | CASSLSDSYEQYF
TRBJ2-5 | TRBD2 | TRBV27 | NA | TGTGCCAGCAGTCAAATAGCGGGAGGGATCCAAGAGACCCAGTACTTC | CASSQIAGGIQETQYF
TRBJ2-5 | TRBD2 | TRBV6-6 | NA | TGTGCCAGCAGTTACCGGGGGGGACTTGAGACCCAGTACTTC | CASSYRGGLETQYF
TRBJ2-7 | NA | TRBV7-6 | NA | TGTGCCAGCAGCTTATCCGCCGGTTACGAGCAGTACTTC | CASSLSAGYEQYF
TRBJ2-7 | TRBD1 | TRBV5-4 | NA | TGTGCCAGCAGCTTGGCGGGGACAGGGGTTTACGAGCAGTACTTC | CASSLAGTGVYEQYF
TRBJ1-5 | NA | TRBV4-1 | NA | TGCGCCAGCAGCCTATACTTGGGAAATCAGCCCCAGCATTTT | CASSLYLGNQPQHF
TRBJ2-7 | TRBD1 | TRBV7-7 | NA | TGTGCTAGCAGCCAGGGACAGTTCTACGAGCAGTACTTC | CASSQGQFYEQYF
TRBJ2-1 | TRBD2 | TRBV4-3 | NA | TGCGCCAGCAGCCAAGACCTCCTAGCGGGGTCCTACAATGAGCAGTTCTTC | CASSQDLLAGSYNEQFF
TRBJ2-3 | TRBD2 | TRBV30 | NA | TGTGCCTGGAGTTTCAAGCGGGGGATATTATTGGATACGCAGTATTTT | CAWSFKRGILLDTQYF
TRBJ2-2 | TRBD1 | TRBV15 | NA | TGTGCCACCAGCAGACGACCGGGACAGATGAACACCGGGGAGCTGTTTTTT | CATSRRPGQMNTGELFF
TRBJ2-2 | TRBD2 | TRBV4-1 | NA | TGCGCCAGCAGCCAAGATCCGCCGGGACTAGCGGGAGGCACCGGGGAGCTGTTTTTT | CASSQDPPGLAGGTGELFF
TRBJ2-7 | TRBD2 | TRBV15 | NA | TGTGCCACCAGCAGCTATAGCGGGAGGGGGGCCTACGAGCAGTACTTC | CATSSYSGRGAYEQYF